These T cell receptor beta chains were read from a single sample in a study of CD8+CD57+ T cells in acquired aplastic anemia. TCRdb re-called the reads through MiXCR, storing one row per CDR3 protein. Of 300,000 or so distinct CDR3 sequences listed, roughly 59% were seen once; the top ten hold 1.3%. Material: sorted CD4+, CD8+, or CD8+CD57+ T cells (not recorded which) from PBMCs. The receptors derive from a human donor with aplastic anemia. The CDR3 runs from the conserved cysteine through the conserved F or W. A D gene is named only where the DNA matches it firmly. Not all rows give a size; the values are once, few, many and, for expanded clones, a class.

j_call | d_call | v_call | clone_size | cdr3_length | cdr3_aa | cdr3_nt
TRBJ1-6 | TRBD1 | TRBV20-1 | many | 15 | CSASPQGAGYSPLHF | TGCAGTGCTAGCCCACAGGGGGCGGGTTATTCACCCCTCCACTTT
TRBJ2-7 | TRBD2 | TRBV29-1 | - | 18 | CSVEEMNGKREGPYEQYF | TGCAGCGTTGAAGAGATGAACGGGAAGCGGGAGGGACCCTACGAGCAGTACTTC
TRBJ2-1 | - | TRBV5-8 | many | 12 | CASSLDRGKQFF | TGTGCCAGCAGCTTAGACCGGGGCAAGCAGTTCTTC
TRBJ2-3 | TRBD1 | TRBV19 | - | 15 | CASSTGQGDTDTQYF | TGTGCCAGTAGTACGGGACAGGGGGACACAGATACGCAGTATTTT
TRBJ2-2 | - | TRBV10-2 | - | 13 | CATIVLGTGELFF | TGCGCCACCATAGTCCTGGGGACCGGGGAGCTGTTTTTT
TRBJ1-4 | TRBD1 | TRBV12-3/TRBV12-4 | - | 14 | CASKPTGPNEKLFF | TGTGCCAGTAAACCGACAGGGCCCAATGAAAAACTGTTTTTT
TRBJ2-1 | TRBD1 | TRBV24-1 | - | 15 | CATSEGQGVVGEQFF | TGTGCCACCAGCGAAGGACAGGGGGTCGTAGGTGAGCAGTTCTTC
TRBJ2-1 | TRBD2 | TRBV6-5 | many | 16 | CASSYSTSGRGNEQFF | TGTGCCAGCAGTTACTCAACTAGCGGGAGAGGAAATGAGCAGTTCTTC
TRBJ1-6 | - | TRBV7-9 | - | 14 | CASSSGTLNSPLHF | TGTGCCAGCAGCTCCGGGACGTTGAATTCACCCCTCCACTTT
TRBJ1-5 | - | TRBV6-6 | - | 9 | CASSYPQHF | TGTGCCAGCAGTTATCCCCAGCATTTT
TRBJ2-5 | - | TRBV5-1 | once | 14 | CASSFQGEEETQYF | TGCGCCAGCAGCTTTCAGGGGGAGGAAGAGACCCAGTACTTC
TRBJ2-5 | TRBD1 | TRBV7-6 | - | 15 | CASRKDRGPGETQYF | TGTGCCAGCAGAAAAGACAGGGGGCCCGGAGAGACCCAGTACTTC
TRBJ2-1 | TRBD2 | TRBV2 | few | 17 | CASSEALLAGGGNEQFF | TGTGCCAGCAGTGAAGCGCTTCTAGCGGGAGGAGGGAATGAGCAGTTCTTC
TRBJ2-7 | - | TRBV7-2 | - | 14 | CASSQQGDYYEQYF | TGTGCCAGCTCTCAACAGGGGGACTACTACGAGCAGTACTTC
TRBJ1-6 | - | TRBV4-3 | once | 15 | CASSQDQGGNSPLHF | TGCGCCAGCAGCCAAGATCAGGGTGGAAATTCACCCCTCCACTTT
TRBJ1-1 | - | TRBV7-3 | - | 13 | CASSSAGGTEAFF | TGTGCCAGCAGCTCCGCGGGGGGCACTGAAGCTTTCTTT
TRBJ2-7 | - | TRBV5-1 | - | 13 | CASSRDQGYEQYF | TGCGCCAGCAGCCGTGACCAGGGCTACGAGCAGTACTTC
TRBJ2-1 | TRBD2 | TRBV11-2 | many | 15 | CASSLQLAGVDEQFF | TGTGCCAGCAGCTTGCAACTAGCGGGGGTCGATGAGCAGTTCTTC
TRBJ1-1 | - | TRBV7-9 | - | 12 | CASSLQGPGAFF | TGTGCCAGCAGCTTACAGGGCCCAGGAGCTTTCTTT
TRBJ2-1 | - | TRBV7-9 | - | 12 | CASSTRTNEQFF | TGTGCCAGCAGCACCAGGACCAATGAGCAGTTCTTC
TRBJ2-5 | TRBD2 | TRBV2 | many | 15 | CASSGPSGGQETQYF | TGTGCCAGCAGTGGACCTAGCGGGGGGCAAGAGACCCAGTACTTC
TRBJ1-3 | - | TRBV15 | - | 16 | CATSSATASSGNTIYF | TGTGCCACCAGCAGCGCCACAGCTAGCTCTGGAAACACCATATATTTT
TRBJ2-3 | TRBD1 | TRBV13 | many | 16 | CASSLARGRSTDTQYF | TGTGCCAGCAGCTTAGCAAGGGGGCGCAGCACAGATACGCAGTATTTT
TRBJ2-7 | TRBD1 | TRBV2 | few | 15 | CASSPGQGSVYEQYF | TGTGCCAGCAGTCCCGGACAGGGAAGTGTCTACGAGCAGTACTTC
TRBJ2-7 | - | TRBV2 | - | 15 | CASREGTPLTYEQYF | TGTGCCAGCAGGGAAGGGACACCGCTTACCTACGAGCAGTACTTC
TRBJ2-7 | TRBD1 | TRBV10-3 | - | 14 | CAISGRQGPYEQYF | TGTGCCATCAGTGGTCGACAGGGTCCCTACGAGCAGTACTTC
TRBJ2-3 | TRBD2 | TRBV5-1 | - | 16 | CASSVQTSGSTDTQYF | TGCGCCAGCAGCGTACAGACTAGCGGGAGCACAGATACGCAGTATTTT
TRBJ2-7 | - | TRBV20-1 | - | 11 | CSADGQYERYF | TGCAGTGCTGATGGACAGTACGAGCGGTACTTC
TRBJ2-5 | TRBD2 | TRBV14 | many | 14 | CASSQLAGGETQYF | TGTGCCAGCAGCCAACTAGCGGGAGGCGAGACCCAGTACTTC
TRBJ1-5 | - | TRBV5-4 | many | 14 | CASSLGGPDQPQHF | TGTGCCAGCAGCTTGGGGGGGCCCGATCAGCCCCAGCATTTT
TRBJ1-2 | TRBD1 | TRBV6-1 | - | 15 | CASSQTGTGGFGYTF | TGTGCCAGCAGTCAAACCGGGACAGGGGGCTTTGGCTACACCTTC
TRBJ2-7 | TRBD1 | TRBV12-3/TRBV12-4 | many | 15 | CASSFRTGGESEQYF | TGTGCCAGCAGTTTCAGGACAGGGGGCGAGTCGGAGCAGTACTTC
TRBJ2-1 | - | TRBV7-3 | - | 14 | CASSSPLRGNEQFF | TGTGCCAGCAGCTCCCCCCTCCGGGGTAATGAGCAGTTCTTC
TRBJ2-7 | TRBD1 | TRBV9 | - | 15 | CASSLGDRAFDKQYF | TGCGCCAGCAGCCTGGGGGACAGGGCTTTTGATAAGCAGTACTTC
TRBJ1-6 | TRBD1 | TRBV6-1 | many | 15 | CASSGPGTASSPLHF | TGTGCCAGCAGTGGACCCGGGACAGCCTCTTCACCCCTCCACTTT
TRBJ1-2 | - | TRBV20-1 | - | 12 | CSASLGIRGYTF | TGCAGTGCTAGTCTGGGGATTCGTGGCTACACCTTC
TRBJ1-2 | - | TRBV5-1 | - | 14 | CASSFTAPWYGYTF | TGCGCCAGCAGCTTCACAGCCCCTTGGTATGGCTACACCTTC
TRBJ1-1 | - | TRBV7-9 | - | 11 | CASSISTEAFF | TGTGCCAGCAGCATCTCAACGGAAGCTTTCTTT
TRBJ1-2 | TRBD1 | TRBV19 | - | 15 | CASSPRQGRNYGYTF | TGTGCCAGTAGTCCACGACAGGGGAGGAACTATGGCTACACCTTC
TRBJ2-7 | TRBD2 | TRBV20-1 | few | 14 | CSADVDGAGVEQYF | TGCAGTGCCGACGTCGATGGGGCGGGGGTCGAGCAGTACTTC
TRBJ2-7 | TRBD2 | TRBV5-5 | - | 17 | CASSLVPAGGSSYEQYF | TGTGCCAGCAGCTTAGTCCCAGCGGGGGGTAGCTCCTACGAGCAGTACTTC
TRBJ2-3 | - | TRBV5-1 | - | 14 | CASSLADLTDTQYF | TGCGCCAGCAGCTTGGCGGACCTCACAGATACGCAGTATTTT
TRBJ2-7 | - | TRBV15 | - | 14 | CATSRGPGVSEQYF | TGTGCCACCAGCAGAGGACCTGGGGTCTCCGAGCAGTACTTC
TRBJ2-3 | - | TRBV30 | - | 11 | CAWSKGDTQYF | TGTGCCTGGAGTAAGGGGGATACGCAGTATTTT
TRBJ2-7 | - | TRBV12-3/TRBV12-4 | - | 11 | CASSSESEQYF | TGTGCCAGCAGTTCAGAATCCGAGCAGTACTTC
TRBJ1-4 | - | TRBV15 | many | 14 | CATSRVSSNEKLFF | TGTGCCACCAGCAGAGTCAGCTCAAATGAAAAACTGTTTTTT
TRBJ2-3 | - | TRBV29-1 | - | 13 | CSVDRATTDTQYF | TGCAGCGTTGACCGGGCAACCACAGATACGCAGTATTTT
TRBJ2-7 | TRBD2 | TRBV5-1 | - | 15 | CASSLVASGNYEQYF | TGCGCCAGCAGCTTGGTGGCTAGCGGGAACTACGAGCAGTACTTC
TRBJ1-5 | - | TRBV7-9 | many | 14 | CASSAPGPNQPQHF | TGTGCCAGCAGCGCGCCGGGACCCAACCAGCCCCAGCATTTT
TRBJ2-7 | - | TRBV11-1 | many | 15 | CASSSGLGALYEQYF | TGTGCCAGCAGTTCCGGCCTGGGGGCCCTCTACGAGCAGTACTTC
TRBJ2-1 | TRBD2 | TRBV20-1 | - | 15 | CSASESGGLYNEQFF | TGCAGTGCTAGTGAGAGCGGGGGGCTTTACAATGAGCAGTTCTTC
TRBJ2-6 | - | TRBV2 | - | 11 | CARSGANVLTF | TGTGCCCGGTCTGGGGCCAACGTCCTGACTTTC
TRBJ2-7 | TRBD2 | TRBV19 | many | 15 | CASSKTSGPRYEQYF | TGTGCCAGTAGTAAGACTAGCGGCCCTCGCTACGAGCAGTACTTC
TRBJ2-6 | - | TRBV2 | - | 14 | CASRGGGRANVLTF | TGTGCCAGCAGGGGGGGCGGGAGGGCCAACGTCCTGACTTTC
TRBJ2-2 | - | TRBV6-4 | once | 14 | CASSRDFNTGELFF | TGTGCCAGCAGTAGGGACTTTAACACCGGGGAGCTGTTTTTT
TRBJ2-7 | - | TRBV19 | once | 11 | CASRGDTQQYF | TGTGCCAGTCGAGGGGATACCCAGCAGTACTTC
TRBJ1-2 | - | TRBV10-3 | - | 17 | CAISDDDVLRLNYGYTF | TGTGCCATCAGCGACGACGACGTGCTGAGACTTAACTATGGCTACACCTTC